These 17 T cell receptor beta chains were all obtained from the same sample, sequenced in a study of cytomegalovirus exposure and HLA in healthy donors. With 60 Vbeta and 13 Jbeta primers, the PCR was carried out. Assay used: immunoSEQ multiplex PCR; TCRdb lists only in-frame clones, some missing. Of 95,000 to 150,000 clones listed, 65% to 75% are singletons. Sequencing was performed on PBMCs. These receptors all come from a woman between 45 and 65 years old in good health and CMV-seropositive.

There are a few counts of this clone. J is TRBJ2-7 and V is TRBV11-2, with TRBD2 as a possible D gene (6 bases). CDR1 and CDR2 (germline): SGHAT, FQNNGV. The CDR3 loop spans 12 amino acids. Trimming took 1 base from V and 6 from J, leaving 7 bases between them. The CDR3 spells CASSLGGVEQYF. The CDR3 nucleotides read TGTGCCAGCAGCTTAGGGGGGGTCGAGCAGTACTTC. The full variable domain, completed using reference TRBV11-2 and TRBJ2-7, is EAGVAQSPRYKIIEKRQSVAFWCNPISGHATLYWYQQILGQGPKLLIQFQNNGVVDDSQLPKDRFSAERLKGVDSTLKIQPAKLEDSAVYLCASSLGGVEQYFGPGTRLTVT.

V is TRBV5-5 and J is TRBJ2-5, with TRBD2 matching over 8 bases. CDR3 length: 16 amino acids. V was pared by 4 bases and J by 5 bases, with 13 bases of the junction left unmatched. Per the germline V gene, CDR1 is SGHKS and CDR2 is YYEKEE (reference sequence). The CDR3 protein is CASSAHFPGLGETQYF. CDR3 sequence (DNA): TGTGCCAGCAGCGCGCACTTCCCGGGACTAGGGGAGACCCAGTACTTC.

The chain combines TRBV7-2 with TRBJ1-5; TRBD1 agrees at 10 bases. Germline V lookup: CDR1 SGHTA, CDR2 FQGNSA. The CDR3 extends over 16 amino acids. V trimming: 2 bases; J trimming: 2 bases; junction bases outside the gene matches: 3. The CDR3 nucleotides are TGTGCCAGCAGCTTATCCGGGACAGGGGGCAATCAGCCCCAGCATTTT. As protein: CASSLSGTGGNQPQHF. Using reference TRBV7-2 and TRBJ1-5 for the parts outside the CDR3, the full variable domain is GAGVSQSPSNKVTEKGKDVELRCDPISGHTALYWYRQSLGQGLEFLIYFQGNSAPDKSGLPSDRFSAERTGGSVSTLTIQRTQQEDSAVYLCASSLSGTGGNQPQHFGDGTRLSIL.

This chain uses TRBV18 with TRBJ1-2; D gene uncertain. Trimming left V 3 bases short and J 2 bases short, with 10 bases between. This CDR3 contains 14 residues. CDR1 is KGHSH, CDR2 LQKENI, per germline. The CDR3 sequence is CASSPSRGNYGYTF. Written as DNA, the CDR3 is TGTGCCAGCTCACCTTCTCGAGGCAACTATGGCTACACCTTC.

The sample holds a few counts of this clone. The CDR3 DNA sequence: TGTGCCAGCAGTGGTCCGGGACAGAAGAACACTGAAGCTTTCTTT. Amino acids: CASSGPGQKNTEAFF. The chain employs TRBV25-1 and TRBJ1-1; 7 nucleotides line up with TRBD1. The CDR3 has 15 amino acids. Germline lookup yields CDR1 MGHDK and CDR2 SYGVNS. Unmatched junction bases numbered 6, after V lost 4 bases and J lost 1 base.

The chain uses TRBV5-1 and TRBJ1-3, with D possibly being TRBD1 (5 bases). This CDR3 region has 16 residues. From germline, CDR1 is SGHRS and CDR2 YFSETQ. Between the trimmed V and J ends, which lost 4 bases and 0 bases, there was a span of 14 bases. CDR3 nucleotide sequence: TGCGCCAGCAGCCTCATCCCTGACAGCTCTGGAAACACCATATATTTT. Amino acids: CASSLIPDSSGNTIYF. Filled out from reference TRBV5-1 and TRBJ1-3, the complete variable domain reads KAGVTQTPRYLIKTRGQQVTLSCSPISGHRSVSWYQQTPGQGLQFLFEYFSETQRNKGNFPGRFSGRQFSNSRSEMNVSTLELGDSALYLCASSLIPDSSGNTIYFGEGSWLTVV.

Here the CDR3 DNA reads TGCGCCAGCAGCTTGAGGGGGCAGTACACCGGGGAGCTGTTTTTT. This gives the protein CASSLRGQYTGELFF. V gene TRBV5-1 combines with J gene TRBJ2-2; 7 bases match TRBD1. Trimming took 1 base from V and 3 from J; bases not matched to a gene: 3. CDR1 is SGHRS, CDR2 YFSETQ, per germline. CDR3 length: 15 residues.

The chain couples TRBV11-2 to TRBJ2-3; unclear D gene. Trimming shortened V by 0 bases and J by 6 bases, and 19 bases separated the two germline ends. There are 17 residues in the CDR3. Germline V gene data show CDR1 as SGHAT and CDR2 as FQNNGV. The CDR3 loop is CASSLDVTPSRPDTQYF. Written as DNA, the CDR3 is TGTGCCAGCAGCTTAGATGTGACTCCGAGTCGCCCCGATACGCAGTATTTT.

The chain joins TRBV28 to TRBJ1-5; D gene ambiguous. This CDR3 region has 17 residues. CDR1 is MDHEN and CDR2 is SYDVKM in the germline V gene. The germline V and J ends were trimmed by 5 bases and 3 bases, with 20 bases remaining between them. CDR3 coding DNA: TGTGCCAGCAGTCCACCTGTTGGCAGGCACGACAATCAGCCCCAGCATTTT. This codes for CASSPPVGRHDNQPQHF.

This clone has just a few counts. This chain links TRBV28 with TRBJ2-2, with 7 bases that match TRBD2. The trim removed 2 bases at V and 2 bases at J, leaving 8 bases unmatched. Germline lookup yields CDR1 MDHEN and CDR2 SYDVKM. The CDR3 covers 17 residues. The CDR3 DNA sequence: TGTGCCAGCAGTTTAGGTGGAGGACTAGTAAACACCGGGGAGCTGTTTTTT. Protein: CASSLGGGLVNTGELFF.

The rearrangement uses TRBV6-5 and TRBJ1-2; 7 bases agree with TRBD1. Germline V lookup: CDR1 MNHEY, CDR2 SVGAGI. The CDR3 has 13 amino acids. J lost 8 bases, V lost 7 bases, and 10 bases had no gene match. The CDR3 region is CASKPGTALGYTF. The CDR3 DNA reads TGTGCCAGCAAACCCGGGACAGCCCTAGGCTACACCTTC.

The V call is TRBV27, the J call TRBJ1-3; TRBD1 might be the D (5 bases). V gave up 7 bases and J gave up 2 bases, with 15 bases separating them. Germline V CDR1 and CDR2: MNHEY, SMNVEV (reference sequence). The CDR3 runs 15 residues. The CDR3 is CASIGMTETGNTIYF. The DNA for the CDR3 is TGTGCCAGCATCGGAATGACAGAGACTGGAAACACCATATATTTT.

CDR3 DNA sequence: TGTGCCAGCAGCCCAGGGGGAATACCACCCTACGAGCAGTACTTC. Amino acids: CASSPGGIPPYEQYF. The V and J genes are TRBV7-6 and TRBJ2-7; TRBD1 agrees at 7 bases. The CDR3 contains 15 residues. V shed 5 bases, J shed 2 bases, and the junction held 9 bases outside the gene matches. Looked up from germline, CDR1 is SGHVS and CDR2 is FNYEAQ.

The V and J genes are TRBV19 and TRBJ2-7; 8 bases fit TRBD1. Germline loops: CDR1 LNHDA, CDR2 SQIVND (reference sequence). CDR3 length equals 14 residues. V lost 2 bases, J lost 2 bases, and 2 bases stayed unmatched. In DNA form, the CDR3 reads TGTGCCAGTAGTATAACAGGGGGGACCTACGAGCAGTACTTC. This sequence encodes CASSITGGTYEQYF. Together with reference TRBV19 and TRBJ2-7, the CDR3 gives the full variable domain: DGGITQSPKYLFRKEGQNVTLSCEQNLNHDAMYWYRQDPGQGLRLIYYSQIVNDFQKGDIAEGYSVSREKKESFPLTVTSAQKNPTAFYLCASSITGGTYEQYFGPGTRLTVT.

The rearrangement joins TRBV7-9 to TRBJ1-1, with no clear D. The CDR3 sequence is 15 residues long. With 3 bases removed from V and 1 base from J, the gap between germline ends came to 12 bases. The germline CDR1 and CDR2 sequences are SEHNR and FQNEAQ (reference sequence). The CDR3 here is CASSLVYPPNTEAFF. DNA for the CDR3: TGTGCCAGCAGCTTGGTCTATCCTCCGAACACTGAAGCTTTCTTT.

Of note for this clone: Its ends do not fully match the called genes, so a read error is possible. This chain joins TRBV28 and TRBJ1-6, with TRBD1 as a possible D gene (5 bases). Germline CDR1 MDHEN, CDR2 SYDVKM. The CDR3 is made up of 16 amino acids. CDR3 protein: CASRPPREAYYSPLHF. CDR3 nucleotides: TGTGCCAGCAGACCTCCCAGGGAGGCCTATTATTCACCCCTCCACTTT.

The table lists this clone with a few counts. The chain employs TRBV5-6 and TRBJ2-1, with 8 bases fitting TRBD2. The V gene's germline CDR1 is SGHDT and CDR2 YYEEEE. J gave up 1 base and V 4 bases, and 10 bases lay outside the gene matches. The CDR3 is 17 amino acids. CDR3 sequence reads: CASSPFREGGSYNEQFF. The CDR3 DNA reads as TGTGCCAGCAGCCCTTTTCGGGAGGGGGGTTCCTACAATGAGCAGTTCTTC. Variable domain in full (rest from reference TRBV5-6 and TRBJ2-1): DAGVTQSPTHLIKTRGQQVTLRCSPKSGHDTVSWYQQALGQGPQFIFQYYEEEERQRGNFPDRFSGHQFPNYSSELNVNALLLGDSALYLCASSPFREGGSYNEQFFGPGTRLTVL.